This T cell receptor beta chain originates from a study of human T cells and chemical hapten exposure. This clonotype was found many times. The CDR3 covers 16 residues. J lost 4 bases, V lost 6 bases, and 10 bases had no gene match. Germline V gives CDR1 SGHRS, CDR2 YFSETQ. Documented time point: patch test 1, 2 weeks after DPC sensitization. The sample's treatment: therapeutic diphenylcyclopropenone sensitization with weekly scalp DPC. Ahead of applying each patch test, blood was sampled. Those who donated were patients with alopecia, 18 to 70 years of age, and suitable for DPC. TCRdb redid the calling of the RACE reads with MiXCR, one entry per CDR3 protein. The sample comprises tens of thousands of distinct CDR3 sequences, approximately 9.3% of which are singletons, and 13% rests with the top ten.

The TCR was taken from a woman aged 40 to 55 with alopecia areata. Some clones in this sample may be carry-over from other donors' samples. Specimen: whole blood, collected in connection with sensitization to the hapten diphenylcyclopropenone (DPC). This chain joins TRBV5-1 and TRBJ2-2, with 9 bases matching TRBD1. In DNA, the CDR3 is TGCGCCAGCACCGAAGCGGGACAGGGAGGCACCGGGGAGCTGTTTTTT. This translates into CASTEAGQGGTGELFF.